Each of the 8 T cell receptor beta chains below was sequenced from the same sample in a study of T cell responses to AZD1222 COVID-19 vaccine. The method was immunoSEQ multiplex PCR; TCRdb's version includes in-frame clones alone and lacks a portion of them. The top ten clones hold around 5.8% of a sample with around 180,000 clones, 85% to 90% of them seen once. The material sequenced was peripheral blood, taken on day 0 of AZD1222 vaccination. The receptors derive from an adult in good health.

V is TRBV19 and J is TRBJ2-7, with D tentatively TRBD1 or TRBD2 (5 bases each). Germline loops: CDR1 LNHDA, CDR2 SQIVND (reference sequence). This CDR3 has 11 amino acids. V was shortened by 5 bases and J by 4 bases, with 6 bases between the two germline ends. Here the CDR3 DNA reads TGTGCCAGTAGTTGGGGGTACGAGCAGTACTTC. Its protein is CASSWGYEQYF.

The chain couples TRBV5-8 to TRBJ2-3; 8 bases line up with TRBD1. Germline trimming cut 0 bases from V and 2 bases from J; bases unmatched to any gene: 8. This CDR3 is 17 amino acids long. The V gene's germline CDR1 is SGHTS and CDR2 YDEGEE. The CDR3 spells CASSLGRTGRNTDTQYF. CDR3 nucleotide sequence: TGTGCCAGCAGCTTGGGACGGACAGGGAGGAACACAGATACGCAGTATTTT.

The chain uses TRBV5-4 and TRBJ2-7; the D gene is possibly TRBD2 (6 bases). The V gene's germline CDR1 is SGHNT and CDR2 YYREEE (reference sequence). Between the trimmed V and J ends, which lost 3 bases and 2 bases, there was a span of 9 bases. CDR3 length equals 13 residues. Written as DNA, the CDR3 is TGTGCCAGCAGCTCTGGAGGGCCCTACGAGCAGTACTTC. This gives the protein CASSSGGPYEQYF. Combining the CDR3 with reference TRBV5-4 and TRBJ2-7 gives the whole variable domain ETGVTQSPTHLIKTRGQQVTLRCSSQSGHNTVSWYQQALGQGPQFIFQYYREEENGRGNFPPRFSGLQFPNYSSELNVNALELDDSALYLCASSSGGPYEQYFGPGTRLTVT.

This sequence joins TRBV6-6 and TRBJ1-2, with a possible D match to TRBD1 (5 bases). Trimming took 0 bases from V and 8 from J, leaving 13 bases between them. This CDR3 spans 14 amino acids. From germline, CDR1 is MNHNY and CDR2 SVGAGI (reference sequence). The CDR3 region has the DNA TGTGCCAGCAGTTACTCGTTTGCGGGGGACGGCTACACCTTC. It specifies CASSYSFAGDGYTF.

This chain links TRBV6-1 with TRBJ2-1; the match to TRBD2 covers 15 bases. CDR1 and CDR2 (germline): MNHNS, SASEGT. V lost 4 bases and J lost 4; bases outside the gene matches: 8. The CDR3 length is 18 residues. Here the CDR3 reads CASSGTSGRARKYNEQFF. DNA of the CDR3: TGTGCCAGCAGTGGGACTAGCGGGAGGGCCCGTAAATACAATGAGCAGTTCTTC.

Only one count was recorded for this clone. J is TRBJ2-3 and V is TRBV10-1; tentatively, D is TRBD2 (6 bases). Germline assignment: CDR1 WNHNN and CDR2 SYGVQD (reference sequence). The CDR3 extends over 18 amino acids. V was clipped by 6 bases and J by 1 base, with 23 bases between them. CDR3 sequence reads: CASREVNSGSNRTDTQYF. The DNA for the CDR3 is TGCGCCAGCAGGGAGGTAAATAGCGGCTCTAACCGCACAGATACGCAGTATTTT.

The gene calls are TRBV7-9 and TRBJ2-3, with D unclear. Germline assignment: CDR1 SEHNR and CDR2 FQNEAQ (reference sequence). V was pared by 4 bases and J by 0 bases, with 11 bases between. This CDR3 spans 15 amino acids. Here the CDR3 reads CASSSMPFSTDTQYF. The CDR3 DNA is TGTGCCAGCAGCTCAATGCCATTTAGCACAGATACGCAGTATTTT.

The DNA of the CDR3 is TGTGCCATGAGGGCCTTCTACGAGCAGTACTTC. It is translated as CAMRAFYEQYF. The J gene is TRBJ2-7, the V gene TRBV28; perhaps TRBD2 as D (5 bases). Germline-derived CDR1 and CDR2 are MDHEN and SYDVKM. V gave up 10 bases and J gave up 3 bases, with 10 bases separating them. The CDR3 sequence is 11 residues long. Together with reference TRBV28 and TRBJ2-7, the CDR3 gives the full variable domain: DVKVTQSSRYLVKRTGEKVFLECVQDMDHENMFWYRQDPGLGLRLIYFSYDVKMKEKGDIPEGYSVSREKKERFSLILESASTNQTSMYLCAMRAFYEQYFGPGTRLTVT.